These 6 T cell receptor beta chains originate from one sample sequenced in a study of T cells after yellow fever vaccination. TCRdb fed the 5' RACE reads into MiXCR, producing one record per CDR3 protein. Of approximately 85,000 distinct CDR3 sequences listed, roughly 15% are singletons. The material sequenced was CD8+ T cells not binding an NS4B(214-222) dextramer, sorted from PBMCs, taken approximately 22 days after the first yellow fever vaccination. The source of these receptors is a man aged 18 to 29 who received the YFV17D yellow fever vaccine.

This chain connects TRBV4-2 to TRBJ2-7; no reliable D call. Trimming removed 0 bases at V and 3 bases at J, with 12 bases between. The CDR3 has 15 amino acids. Germline V gives CDR1 LGHNA, CDR2 YNFKEQ. CDR3 in DNA: TGTGCCAGCAGCCAAGAGGCGACTGGCCTCTACGAGCAGTACTTC. Translation gives CASSQEATGLYEQYF.

This clonotype was counted between two and nine times. The V and J genes are TRBV12-3 or TRBV12-4 and TRBJ1-1; no firm D call. The V and J ends lost 3 bases and 6 bases respectively, with 8 bases between them. The length of the CDR3 is 12 residues. DNA for the CDR3: TGTGCCAGCAGTTTTTTTGGGCCTGAAGCTTTCTTT. Encoded protein: CASSFFGPEAFF.

The chain recombines TRBV6-5 with TRBJ2-1; 10 nucleotides agree with TRBD2. J gave up 4 bases and V 4 bases, and 7 bases lay outside the gene matches. CDR1 and CDR2 (germline): MNHEY, SVGAGI. The CDR3 loop spans 16 amino acids. This CDR3 reads CASSFAGAGGYNEQFF. In DNA form, the CDR3 reads TGTGCCAGCAGTTTCGCAGGAGCGGGGGGGTACAATGAGCAGTTCTTC.

This clonotype turned up a few times. The CDR3 bases are TGTGCCAGCAGTCCGGGACCCCACACAGATACGCAGTATTTT. Translated, it gives CASSPGPHTDTQYF. The chain has TRBV12-3 or TRBV12-4 and TRBJ2-3; either TRBD1 or TRBD2 may fit D (5 bases each). CDR3 length: 14 residues. V lost 5 bases and J lost 2, with 11 bases in between.

This clonotype was recorded a few times. The chain is built from TRBV12-3 or TRBV12-4 and TRBJ1-4; weak D call: TRBD1 (5 bases). The germline V and J ends were trimmed by 5 bases and 0 bases, with 16 bases remaining between them. The CDR3 extends over 17 amino acids. The CDR3: CASSLDSMDTTNEKLFF. The CDR3 bases are TGTGCCAGCAGTCTAGACAGTATGGATACAACTAATGAAAAACTGTTTTTT.

CDR3 sequence reads: CASSFPVSSYEQYF. In DNA form, the CDR3 reads TGTGCCAGCAGCTTCCCGGTGAGCTCCTACGAGCAGTACTTC. This chain uses TRBV11-2 with TRBJ2-7; D is unclear. CDR1 and CDR2 (germline): SGHAT, FQNNGV. This CDR3 is built from 14 residues. With 3 bases removed from V and 0 bases from J, the gap between germline ends came to 9 bases. Complete variable domain (other parts from reference TRBV11-2 and TRBJ2-7): EAGVAQSPRYKIIEKRQSVAFWCNPISGHATLYWYQQILGQGPKLLIQFQNNGVVDDSQLPKDRFSAERLKGVDSTLKIQPAKLEDSAVYLCASSFPVSSYEQYFGPGTRLTVT.